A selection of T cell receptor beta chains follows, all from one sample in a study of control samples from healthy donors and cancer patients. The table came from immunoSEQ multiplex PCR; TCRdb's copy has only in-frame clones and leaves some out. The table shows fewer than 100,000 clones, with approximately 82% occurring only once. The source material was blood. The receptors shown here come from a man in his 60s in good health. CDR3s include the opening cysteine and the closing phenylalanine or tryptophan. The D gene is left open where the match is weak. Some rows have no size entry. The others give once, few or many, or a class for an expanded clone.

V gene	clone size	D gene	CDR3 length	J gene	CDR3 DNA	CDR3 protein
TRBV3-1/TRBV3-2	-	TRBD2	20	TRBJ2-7	TGTGCCAGCAGCCAAGACAGGGTTGCGGGACTAGCGGGACAAACCTACGAGCAGTACTTC	CASSQDRVAGLAGQTYEQYF
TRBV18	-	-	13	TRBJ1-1	TGTGCCAGCTCACCCTTAGTAAACACTGAAGCTTTCTTT	CASSPLVNTEAFF
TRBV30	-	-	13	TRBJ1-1	TGTGCCTGGAGTTTTGGGAGGGACACTGAAGCTTTCTTT	CAWSFGRDTEAFF
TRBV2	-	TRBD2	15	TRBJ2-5	TGTGCCAGCATCAATAGCGGGGCGCGCCAAGAGACCCAGTACTTC	CASINSGARQETQYF
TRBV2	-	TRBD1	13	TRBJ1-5	TGTGCCAGCAGGGGACAGGGGGCACAGCCCCAGCATTTT	CASRGQGAQPQHF
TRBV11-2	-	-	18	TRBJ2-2	TGTGCCAGCAGCTTAGCCGCTGGATCAGCGTTGGGTGCCGGGGAGCTGTTTTTT	CASSLAAGSALGAGELFF
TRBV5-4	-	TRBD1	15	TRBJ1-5	TGTGCCAGCAGCCTGGGGACAGGCCCTAATCGGCCCCAGCATTTT	CASSLGTGPNRPQHF
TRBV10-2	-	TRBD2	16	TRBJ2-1	TGCGCCAGCAGTGAGGCGGGAGATCTGCGATACAATGAGCAGTTCTTC	CASSEAGDLRYNEQFF
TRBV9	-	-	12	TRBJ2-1	TGTGCCAGCAGCATTAGACCGGTGGAGCAGTTCTTC	CASSIRPVEQFF
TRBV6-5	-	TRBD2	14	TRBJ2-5	TGTGCCAGCAGATCCCTAGCGGGGCAAGAGACCCAGTACTTC	CASRSLAGQETQYF
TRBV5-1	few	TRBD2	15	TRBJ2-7	TGCGCCAGCGCCCGGGATAGCGGGGGGGCCTGGGAGCAGTACTTC	CASARDSGGAWEQYF
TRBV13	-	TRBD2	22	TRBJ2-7	TGTGCCAGCAGCCTAGCAGGTTTTCGACTAGCGGGGGTAGACCCGAGCTCCTACGAGCAGTACTTC	CASSLAGFRLAGVDPSSYEQYF